This T cell receptor (beta chain) was sequenced during a study of blood T cell repertoires in COVID-19 (dated by TCRdb to 2020 to 2021). Broadly, across the study: Samples from collaborators originated in the United States, Italy and Spain and spanned both the acute and convalescent phases of COVID-19. A freely available public database, intended as a resource for researchers studying the immune response to SARS-CoV-2, is where the repertoires were released. A de-identified subject ID, COVID-19 status, age in years and sex were almost always included in the sample metadata. Where HLA class I and class II types were available, the types were taken from metadata supplied by the sample provider, not from assay-based typing. The dataset comprised deeply sampled blood TCRbeta repertoires from subjects exposed to, actively infected with, or recovered from COVID-19. The samples were drawn from the first 160 participants of the ongoing ImmuneRACE study and from over a thousand subjects provided by 6 global collaborators. The prospective study material was composed of cDNA or gDNA derived from T cells, B-cell-depleted T cells, or PBMCs.

The immunoSEQ Assay, a bias-controlled multiplex PCR, was used to amplify TCRbeta CDR3 regions from genomic DNA. Concerning the study's data processing: The number of nucleated cells in each sample was estimated by amplification of reference gene primers within the assay. Sequence reads were collapsed and filtered to measure the absolute abundance of every unique TCRbeta CDR3 rearrangement. Productive Simpson clonality was computed per sample as the square root of Simpson's diversity index over productive rearrangements. Not all clones reach the TCRdb copy of this immuneACCESS table, which keeps in-frame sequences only. Checked studies attribute under half of the gap to unresolved V genes and leave the rest unexplained. That table is the source of V, J and clone size, and D and trimming were worked out from the DNA. This sample comprises roughly 250,000 clones, just under 90% of them detected only once. The top ten constitute 3.7% of the sample.

The germline V gene gives CDR1 as SNHLY and CDR2 as FYNNEI. Including the terminal cysteine and phenylalanine, the CDR3 comprises 16 residues. CDR3 DNA only is kept here, 48 bases in frame from base 1. V is pruned by 4 bases and J by 11 bases, leaving 16 bases of the junction without a gene match. Notes on this clone: Its antigen target is currently unknown. No much larger clone exists at a distance of one base, and base qualities are not known.

General study outcomes and caveats: Clinical and demographic metadata were provided uncurated, with the amount varying by source and participant.

The collaborating institutions used their own protocols to collect whole blood in K2EDTA tubes. For TCRbeta analysis, collaborators shipped samples in one of three forms: frozen whole blood, isolated PBMCs, or DNA extracted from either of those sample types. Recombination connected TRBV2 to TRBJ1-5; 8 central bases correspond to TRBD1. Sample: peripheral blood. The clonotype originates from a woman aged 40 to 50 with acute or convalescent COVID-19. The DNA sequence is TGTGCCAGCAGTGGGTCCGGGGACAGGCAGATCAAGGCCCAGCATTTT. Translated, it reads CASSGSGDRQIKAQHF.